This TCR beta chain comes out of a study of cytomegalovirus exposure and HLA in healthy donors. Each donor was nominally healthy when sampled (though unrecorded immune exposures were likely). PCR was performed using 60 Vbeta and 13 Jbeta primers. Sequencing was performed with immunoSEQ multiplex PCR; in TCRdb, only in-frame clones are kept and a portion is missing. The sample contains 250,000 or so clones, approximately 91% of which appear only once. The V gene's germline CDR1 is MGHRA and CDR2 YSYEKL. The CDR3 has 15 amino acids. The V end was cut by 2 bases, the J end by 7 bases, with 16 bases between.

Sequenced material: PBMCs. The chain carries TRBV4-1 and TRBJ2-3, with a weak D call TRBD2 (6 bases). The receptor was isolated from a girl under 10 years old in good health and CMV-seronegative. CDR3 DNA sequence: TGCGCCAGCAGCCAACCGGGACTTAATGATAATACGCAGTATTTT. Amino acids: CASSQPGLNDNTQYF.